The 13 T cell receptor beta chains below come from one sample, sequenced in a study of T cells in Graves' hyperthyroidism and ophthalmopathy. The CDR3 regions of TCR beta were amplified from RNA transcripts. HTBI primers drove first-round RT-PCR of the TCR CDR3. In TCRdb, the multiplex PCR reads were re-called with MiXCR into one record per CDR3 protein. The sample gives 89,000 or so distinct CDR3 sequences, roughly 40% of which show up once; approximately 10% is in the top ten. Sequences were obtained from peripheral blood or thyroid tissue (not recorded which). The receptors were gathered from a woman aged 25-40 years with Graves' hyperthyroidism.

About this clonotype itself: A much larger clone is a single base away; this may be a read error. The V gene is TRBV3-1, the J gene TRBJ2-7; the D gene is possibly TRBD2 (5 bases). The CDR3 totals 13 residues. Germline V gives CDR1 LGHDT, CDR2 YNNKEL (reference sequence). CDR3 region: CAGSQDRTLEQYF. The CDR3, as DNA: TGTGCCGGCAGCCAAGATCGGACTTTGGAGCAGTACTTC.

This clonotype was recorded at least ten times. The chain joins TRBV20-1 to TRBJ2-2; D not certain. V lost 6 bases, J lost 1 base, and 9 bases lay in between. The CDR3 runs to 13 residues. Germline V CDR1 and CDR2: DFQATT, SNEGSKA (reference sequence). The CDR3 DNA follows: TGCAGTGCCAAAAGGAGGAACACCGGGGAGCTGTTTTTT. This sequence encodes CSAKRRNTGELFF.

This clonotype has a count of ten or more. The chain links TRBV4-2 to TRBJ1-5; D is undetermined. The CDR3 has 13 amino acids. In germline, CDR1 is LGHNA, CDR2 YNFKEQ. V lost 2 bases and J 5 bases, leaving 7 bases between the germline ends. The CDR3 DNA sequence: TGTGCCAGCAGCCAATTTATGGATCAGCCCCAGCATTTT. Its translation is CASSQFMDQPQHF.

Here the CDR3 reads CASRSGTACNSPLHF. Written as DNA, the CDR3 is TGTGCCAGCAGATCCGGGACCGCCTGTAATTCACCCCTCCACTTT. This sequence joins TRBV12-3 or TRBV12-4 and TRBJ1-6; D is possibly TRBD1 (5 bases). The CDR3 spans 15 residues. V lost 6 bases and J lost 6, with 15 bases in between.

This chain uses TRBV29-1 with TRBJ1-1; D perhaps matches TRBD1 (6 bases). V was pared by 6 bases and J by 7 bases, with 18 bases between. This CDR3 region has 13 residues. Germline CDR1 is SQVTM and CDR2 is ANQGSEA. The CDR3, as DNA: TGCAGCGTCTCCGATGGGGGGCCGGGTGAAGCTTTCTTT. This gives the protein CSVSDGGPGEAFF.

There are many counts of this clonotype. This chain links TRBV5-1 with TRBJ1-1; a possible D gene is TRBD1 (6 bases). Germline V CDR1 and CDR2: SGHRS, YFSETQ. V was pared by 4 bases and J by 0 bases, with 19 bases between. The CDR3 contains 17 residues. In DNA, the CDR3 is TGCGCCAGCAGCCCACACTTCAGGGACACAGTGAACACTGAAGCTTTCTTT. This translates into CASSPHFRDTVNTEAFF.

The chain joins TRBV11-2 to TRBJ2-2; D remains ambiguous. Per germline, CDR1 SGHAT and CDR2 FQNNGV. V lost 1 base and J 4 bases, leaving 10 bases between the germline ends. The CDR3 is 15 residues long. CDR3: CASSLGSSRTGELFF. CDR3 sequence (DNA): TGTGCCAGCAGCTTAGGGAGTTCTCGCACCGGGGAGCTGTTTTTT.

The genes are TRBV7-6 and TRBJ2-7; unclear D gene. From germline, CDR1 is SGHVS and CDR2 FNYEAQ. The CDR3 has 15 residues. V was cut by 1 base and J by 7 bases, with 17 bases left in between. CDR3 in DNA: TGTGCCAGCAGCTTAGGACCGCAAGAAGGGCCAGAGCAGTACTTC. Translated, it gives CASSLGPQEGPEQYF.

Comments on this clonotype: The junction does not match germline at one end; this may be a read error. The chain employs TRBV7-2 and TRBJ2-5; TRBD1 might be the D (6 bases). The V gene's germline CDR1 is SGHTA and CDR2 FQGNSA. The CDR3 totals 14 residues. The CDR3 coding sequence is TGTGCCGGCAGCCGATGGGGGCACCAAGGGACCCAGTACTTC. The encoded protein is CAGSRWGHQGTQYF.

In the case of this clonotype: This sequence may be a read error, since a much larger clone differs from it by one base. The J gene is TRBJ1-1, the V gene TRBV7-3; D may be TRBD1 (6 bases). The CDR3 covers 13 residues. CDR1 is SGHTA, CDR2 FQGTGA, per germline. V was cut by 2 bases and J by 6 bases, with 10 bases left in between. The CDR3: CASSLARGAEAFF. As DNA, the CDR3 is TGTGCCAGCAGCTTAGCCAGGGGTGCTGAAGCTTTCTTT.

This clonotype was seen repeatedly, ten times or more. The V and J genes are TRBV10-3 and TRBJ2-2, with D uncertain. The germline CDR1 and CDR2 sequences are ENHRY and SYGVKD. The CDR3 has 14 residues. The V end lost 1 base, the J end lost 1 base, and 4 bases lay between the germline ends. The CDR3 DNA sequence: TGTGCCATCAGTGAGTTCGGGAACACCGGGGAGCTGTTTTTT. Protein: CAISEFGNTGELFF.

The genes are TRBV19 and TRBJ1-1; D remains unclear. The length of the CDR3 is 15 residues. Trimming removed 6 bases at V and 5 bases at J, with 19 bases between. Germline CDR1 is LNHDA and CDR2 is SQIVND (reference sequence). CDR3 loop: CASRGTHRGVTEAFF. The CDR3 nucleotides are TGTGCCAGTAGGGGAACCCACCGGGGAGTAACTGAAGCTTTCTTT.

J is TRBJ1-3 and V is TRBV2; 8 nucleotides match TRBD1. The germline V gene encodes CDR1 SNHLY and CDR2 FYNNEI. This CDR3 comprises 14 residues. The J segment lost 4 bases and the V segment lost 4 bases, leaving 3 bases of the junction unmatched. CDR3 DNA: TGTGCCAGCAGTGGGGGACAGGAAGGAAACACCATATATTTT. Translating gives CASSGGQEGNTIYF.